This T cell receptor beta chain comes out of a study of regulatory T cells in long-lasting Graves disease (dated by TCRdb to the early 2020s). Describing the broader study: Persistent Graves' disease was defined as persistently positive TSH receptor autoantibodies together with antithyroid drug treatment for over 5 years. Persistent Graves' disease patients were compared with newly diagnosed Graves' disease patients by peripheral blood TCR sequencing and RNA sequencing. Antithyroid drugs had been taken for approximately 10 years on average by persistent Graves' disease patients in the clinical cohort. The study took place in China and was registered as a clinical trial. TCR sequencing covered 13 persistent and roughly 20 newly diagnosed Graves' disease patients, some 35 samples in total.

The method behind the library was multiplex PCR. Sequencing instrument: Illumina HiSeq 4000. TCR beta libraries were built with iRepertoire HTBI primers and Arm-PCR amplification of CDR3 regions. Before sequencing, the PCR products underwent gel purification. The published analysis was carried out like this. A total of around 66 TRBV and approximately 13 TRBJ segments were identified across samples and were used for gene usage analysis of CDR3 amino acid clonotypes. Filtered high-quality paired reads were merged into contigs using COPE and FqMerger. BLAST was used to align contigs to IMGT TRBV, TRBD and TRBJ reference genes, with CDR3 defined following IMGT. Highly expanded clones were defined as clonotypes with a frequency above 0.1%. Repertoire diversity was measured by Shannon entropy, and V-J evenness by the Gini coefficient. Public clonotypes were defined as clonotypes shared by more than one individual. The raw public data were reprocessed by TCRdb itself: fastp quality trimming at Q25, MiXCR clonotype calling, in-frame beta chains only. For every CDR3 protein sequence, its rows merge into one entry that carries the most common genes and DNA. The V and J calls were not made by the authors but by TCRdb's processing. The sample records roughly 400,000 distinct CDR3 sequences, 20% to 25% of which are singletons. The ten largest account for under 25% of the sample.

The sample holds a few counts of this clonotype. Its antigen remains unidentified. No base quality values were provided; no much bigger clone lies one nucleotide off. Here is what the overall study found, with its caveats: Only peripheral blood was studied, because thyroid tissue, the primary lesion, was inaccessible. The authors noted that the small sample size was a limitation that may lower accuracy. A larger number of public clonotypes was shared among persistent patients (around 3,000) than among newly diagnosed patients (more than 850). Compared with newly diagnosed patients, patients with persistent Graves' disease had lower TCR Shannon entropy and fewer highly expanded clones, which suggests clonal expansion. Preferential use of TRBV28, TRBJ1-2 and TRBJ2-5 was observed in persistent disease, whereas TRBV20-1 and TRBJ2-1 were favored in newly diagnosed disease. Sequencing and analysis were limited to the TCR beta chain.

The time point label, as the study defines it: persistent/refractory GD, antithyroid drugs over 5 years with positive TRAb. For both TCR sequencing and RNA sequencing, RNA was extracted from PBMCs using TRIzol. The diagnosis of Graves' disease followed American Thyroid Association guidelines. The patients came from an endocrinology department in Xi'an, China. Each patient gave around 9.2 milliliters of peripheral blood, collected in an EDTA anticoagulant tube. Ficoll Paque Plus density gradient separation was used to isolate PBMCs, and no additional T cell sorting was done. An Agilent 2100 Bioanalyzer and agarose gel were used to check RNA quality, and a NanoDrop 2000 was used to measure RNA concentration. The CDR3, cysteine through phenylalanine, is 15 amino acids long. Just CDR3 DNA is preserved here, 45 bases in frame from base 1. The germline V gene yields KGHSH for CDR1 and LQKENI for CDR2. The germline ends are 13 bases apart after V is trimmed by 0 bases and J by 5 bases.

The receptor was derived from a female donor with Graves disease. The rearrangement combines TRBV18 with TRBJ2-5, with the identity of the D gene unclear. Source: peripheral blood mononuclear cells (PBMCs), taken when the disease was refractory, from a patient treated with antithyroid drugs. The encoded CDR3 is CASSPPDGARETQYF. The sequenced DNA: TGTGCCAGCTCACCACCGGACGGAGCCAGGGAGACCCAGTACTTC.